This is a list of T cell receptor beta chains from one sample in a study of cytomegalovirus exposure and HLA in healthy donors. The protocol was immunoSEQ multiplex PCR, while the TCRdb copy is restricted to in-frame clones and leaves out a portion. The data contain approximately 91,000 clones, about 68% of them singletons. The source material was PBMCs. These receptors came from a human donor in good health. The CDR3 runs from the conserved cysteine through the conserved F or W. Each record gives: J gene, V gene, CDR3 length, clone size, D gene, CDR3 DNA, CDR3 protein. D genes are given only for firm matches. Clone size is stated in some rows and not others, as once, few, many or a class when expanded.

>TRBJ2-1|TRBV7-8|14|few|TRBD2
TGTGCCAGTCGTAGCGGGGGGTCTTACAATGAGCAGTTCTTC
CASRSGGSYNEQFF
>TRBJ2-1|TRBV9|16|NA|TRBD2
TGTGCCAGCAGCCCTCCCCCGGGACTAGCTCCCGTTGAGCAGTTCTTC
CASSPPPGLAPVEQFF
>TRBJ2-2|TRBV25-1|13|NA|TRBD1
TGTGCCAGCCGGACAGGGGGCACCGGGGAGCTGTTTTTT
CASRTGGTGELFF
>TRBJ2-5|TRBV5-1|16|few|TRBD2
TGCGCCAGCAGCCCGGGGGGACTAGCGGGGGCGGAGACCCAGTACTTC
CASSPGGLAGAETQYF
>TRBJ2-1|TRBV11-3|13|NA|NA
TGTGCCAGCAGCCCTCGCAGGGCTCCAGAGCAGTTCTTC
CASSPRRAPEQFF
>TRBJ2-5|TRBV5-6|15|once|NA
TGTGCCAGCAGCCCGGTTGGAGGCTTCGGAGAGACCCAGTACTTC
CASSPVGGFGETQYF
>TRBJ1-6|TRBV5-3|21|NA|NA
TGTGCCAGAGGCTTGGCCCTCAGGGTCCCTTTCATCAGCTCCTATAATTCACCCCTCCACTTT
CARGLALRVPFISSYNSPLHF
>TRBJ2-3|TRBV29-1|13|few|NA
TGCAGCGTCTCAGAAATGGGCACAGATACGCAGTATTTT
CSVSEMGTDTQYF
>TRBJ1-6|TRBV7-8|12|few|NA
TGTGCCAGCAGCGCCGCGGGGGGCCCCCTCCACTTT
CASSAAGGPLHF
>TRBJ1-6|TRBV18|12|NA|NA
TGTGCCAGCTCGTTAGATAATTCACCCCTCCACTTT
CASSLDNSPLHF
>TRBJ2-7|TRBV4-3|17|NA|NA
TGCGCCAGCAGCCAAGATAGAGGGTCTCTCAGGTCCTACGAGCAGTACTTC
CASSQDRGSLRSYEQYF
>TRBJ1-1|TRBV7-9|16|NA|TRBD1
TGTGCCAGCAGCTTACGACAGGGGGCCGGGAGCACTGAAGCTTTCTTT
CASSLRQGAGSTEAFF
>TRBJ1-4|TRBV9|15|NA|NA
TGTGCCAGCAGCGTAGGGGCAGTGTCTAATGAAAAACTGTTTTTT
CASSVGAVSNEKLFF
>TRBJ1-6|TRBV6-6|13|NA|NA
TGTGCCAGTCTTCCGGGGTTGGGGTCACCCCTCCACTTT
CASLPGLGSPLHF
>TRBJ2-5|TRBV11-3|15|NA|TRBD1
TGTGCCAGCAGCTCTCCGGGACAGGGATTGGAGACCCAGTACTTC
CASSSPGQGLETQYF
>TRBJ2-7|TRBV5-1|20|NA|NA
TGCGCCAGCAGCTTCGGTTTAATGGGCGGGGGCCTTGGGAGTTCCTACGAGCAGTACTTC
CASSFGLMGGGLGSSYEQYF
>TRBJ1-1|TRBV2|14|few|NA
TGTGCCAGCAATCCCGAGGTTATGAACACTGAAGCTTTCTTT
CASNPEVMNTEAFF
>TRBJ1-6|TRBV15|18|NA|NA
TGTGCCACCAGCAGAGATACAATTCTAGGGGGGGCTAATTCACCCCTCCACTTT
CATSRDTILGGANSPLHF
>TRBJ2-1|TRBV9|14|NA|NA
TGTGCCAGCAGCGTTGACACCGCCTACAATGAGCAGTTCTTC
CASSVDTAYNEQFF
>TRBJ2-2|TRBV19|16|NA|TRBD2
TGTGCCAGTAGTATTACCAGCGGGGCGAACACCGGGGAGCTGTTTTTT
CASSITSGANTGELFF
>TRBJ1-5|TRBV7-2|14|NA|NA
TGTGCCAGCAGCCGACAGGAGAGCAATCAGCCCCAGCATTTT
CASSRQESNQPQHF
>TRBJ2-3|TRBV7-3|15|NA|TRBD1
TGTGCCAGCAGCTCGGGACAGGGGTGGACAGATACGCAGTATTTT
CASSSGQGWTDTQYF
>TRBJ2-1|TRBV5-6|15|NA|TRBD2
TGTGCCAGCAGCCCGGGCGGGGGCTCCTACAATGAGCAGTTCTTC
CASSPGGGSYNEQFF
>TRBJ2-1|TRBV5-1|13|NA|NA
TGCGCCAGCAGCTCCGGGTCCTACAATGAGCAGTTCTTC
CASSSGSYNEQFF
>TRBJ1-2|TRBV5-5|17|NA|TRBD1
TGTGCCAGCAGCCGAAGGACAGGGGTGGGGGCTAACTATGGCTACACCTTC
CASSRRTGVGANYGYTF
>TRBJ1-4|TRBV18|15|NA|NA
TGTGCCAGCTCACTTAACAGGGCAACTAATGAAAAACTGTTTTTT
CASSLNRATNEKLFF
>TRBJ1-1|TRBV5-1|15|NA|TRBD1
TGCGCCAGCAGCTTACTCGGACAGGGGAACACTGAAGCTTTCTTT
CASSLLGQGNTEAFF
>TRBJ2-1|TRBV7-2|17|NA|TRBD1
TGTGCCAGCAGCCTCCCATCCGGGACAGGATCCTACAATGAGCAGTTCTTC
CASSLPSGTGSYNEQFF
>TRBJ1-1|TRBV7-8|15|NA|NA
TGTGCCAGAAGCTGGAGGAGGCAGGCCAACACTGAAGCTTTCTTT
CARSWRRQANTEAFF
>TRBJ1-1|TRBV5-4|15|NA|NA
TGTGCCAGCAGCTTGGCAGGCATTATGAACACTGAAGCTTTCTTT
CASSLAGIMNTEAFF
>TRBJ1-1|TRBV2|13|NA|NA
TGTGCCAGCAGTGAACTGCGGGGGCCTGAAGCTTTCTTT
CASSELRGPEAFF
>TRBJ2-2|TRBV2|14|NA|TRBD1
TGTGCCAGCAGCGAGGGACAGCACTCCGGGGAGCTGTTTTTT
CASSEGQHSGELFF
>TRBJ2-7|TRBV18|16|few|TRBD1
TGTGCCAGCTCACCTCTGGGGACAGGCGTCGCCTACGAGCAGTACTTC
CASSPLGTGVAYEQYF